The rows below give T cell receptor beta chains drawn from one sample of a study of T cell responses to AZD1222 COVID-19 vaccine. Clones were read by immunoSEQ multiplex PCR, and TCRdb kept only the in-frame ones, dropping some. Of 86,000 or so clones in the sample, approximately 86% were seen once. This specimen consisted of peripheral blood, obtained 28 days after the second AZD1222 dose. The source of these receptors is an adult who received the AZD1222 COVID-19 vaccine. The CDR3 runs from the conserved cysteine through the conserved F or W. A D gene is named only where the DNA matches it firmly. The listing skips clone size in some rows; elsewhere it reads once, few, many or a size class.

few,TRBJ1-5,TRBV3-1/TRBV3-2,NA,CASSQGIEGYQPQHF,TGTGCCAGCAGCCAAGGGATCGAGGGATATCAGCCCCAGCATTTT
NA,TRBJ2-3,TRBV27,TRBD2,CASSPTSGTSGGAVTDTQYF,TGTGCCAGCAGTCCCACATCCGGGACTAGCGGGGGGGCGGTCACAGATACGCAGTATTTT
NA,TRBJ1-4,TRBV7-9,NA,CASSSWLAANEKLFF,TGTGCCAGCAGCTCCTGGCTGGCAGCTAATGAAAAACTGTTTTTT
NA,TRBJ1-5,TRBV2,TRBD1,CASTQGAQGTQPQHF,TGTGCCAGCACCCAGGGGGCGCAGGGGACCCAGCCCCAGCATTTT
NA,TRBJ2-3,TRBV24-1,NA,CATRGDSTDTQYF,TGTGCCACCAGGGGAGATAGCACAGATACGCAGTATTTT
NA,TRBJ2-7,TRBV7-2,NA,CASSLGRGQGHEQYF,TGTGCCAGCAGCTTAGGGAGAGGGCAGGGCCACGAGCAGTACTTC
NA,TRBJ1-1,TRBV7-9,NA,CASSLEGGVEAFF,TGTGCCAGCAGCTTAGAGGGTGGGGTTGAAGCTTTCTTT
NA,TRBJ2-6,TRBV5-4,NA,CASSLPGANVLTF,TGTGCCAGCAGCTTACCTGGGGCCAACGTCCTGACTTTC
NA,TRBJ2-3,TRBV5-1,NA,CASSLASGRGMGDTQYF,TGCGCCAGCAGCTTGGCCTCAGGCCGGGGAATGGGAGATACGCAGTATTTT
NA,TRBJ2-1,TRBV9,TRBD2,CASSVDPSGGDSSYNEQFF,TGTGCCAGCAGCGTAGATCCTAGCGGGGGGGACAGCTCCTACAATGAGCAGTTCTTC
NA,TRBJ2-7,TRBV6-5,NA,CASSGSPPYEQYF,TGTGCCAGCAGCGGGAGTCCCCCCTACGAGCAGTACTTC
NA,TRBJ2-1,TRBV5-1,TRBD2,CASRDQAGSSYNEQFF,TGCGCCAGCAGGGACCAAGCGGGAAGCTCCTACAATGAGCAGTTCTTC
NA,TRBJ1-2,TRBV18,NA,CASSPPYGRGGQGYTF,TGTGCCAGCTCACCCCCGTACGGGAGAGGAGGTCAAGGCTACACCTTC
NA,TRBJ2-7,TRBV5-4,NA,CASSLDGLYEQYF,TGTGCCAGCAGCTTGGATGGCCTTTACGAGCAGTACTTC
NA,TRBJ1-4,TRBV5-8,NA,CASSSRGGATNEKLFF,TGTGCCAGCAGCTCCCGGGGGGGGGCAACTAATGAAAAACTGTTTTTT
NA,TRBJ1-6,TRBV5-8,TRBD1,CASSRDRGSYNSPLHF,TGTGCCAGCAGCCGCGACAGGGGATCCTATAATTCACCCCTCCACTTT
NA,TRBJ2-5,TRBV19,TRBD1,CASSATGVRETQYF,TGTGCCAGTAGTGCGACAGGGGTCCGGGAGACCCAGTACTTC
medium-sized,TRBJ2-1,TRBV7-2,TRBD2,CASSLASGASYNEQFF,TGTGCCAGCAGCTTGGCTAGCGGGGCGTCCTACAATGAGCAGTTCTTC
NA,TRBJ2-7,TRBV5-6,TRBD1,CASSSTLTGSSYEQYF,TGTGCCAGCAGCTCCACCCTGACAGGGAGCTCCTACGAGCAGTACTTC
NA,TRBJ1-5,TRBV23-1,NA,CASSQSDRIRGNQPQHF,TGCGCCAGCAGTCAAAGCGACAGAATTCGGGGCAATCAGCCCCAGCATTTT
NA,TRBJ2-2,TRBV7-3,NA,CASSLNPPGTGELFF,TGTGCCAGCAGCTTAAACCCCCCGGGGACCGGGGAGCTGTTTTTT
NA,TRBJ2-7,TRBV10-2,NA,CASSESSYEQYF,TGCGCCAGCAGTGAGTCAAGCTACGAGCAGTACTTC
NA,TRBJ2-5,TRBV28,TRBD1,CASSTDRVQETQYF,TGTGCCAGCAGCACAGACAGGGTACAAGAGACCCAGTACTTC
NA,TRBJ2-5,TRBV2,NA,CASSERGRGETQYF,TGTGCCAGCAGTGAACGGGGGAGAGGTGAGACCCAGTACTTC
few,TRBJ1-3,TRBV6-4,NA,CASSEDRDANTIYF,TGTGCCAGCAGTGAAGACCGGGACGCGAACACCATATATTTT
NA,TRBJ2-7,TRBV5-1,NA,CASSLSPASYEQYF,TGCGCCAGCAGCTTGTCACCAGCCTCCTACGAGCAGTACTTC
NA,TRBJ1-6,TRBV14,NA,CASSHGPHSYNSPLHF,TGTGCCAGCAGCCACGGACCCCACTCCTATAATTCACCCCTCCACTTT
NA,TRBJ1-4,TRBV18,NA,CASSPEGGTTNEKLFF,TGTGCCAGCTCACCAGAGGGAGGAACAACTAATGAAAAACTGTTTTTT
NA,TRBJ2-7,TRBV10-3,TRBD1,CAIREDRGFSYEQYF,TGTGCCATCAGAGAGGACAGGGGATTCTCCTACGAGCAGTACTTC
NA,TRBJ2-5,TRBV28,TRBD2,CASFSGLAGATARETQYF,TGTGCCAGCTTCTCCGGGCTAGCGGGCGCCACGGCCCGAGAGACCCAGTACTTC